These T cell receptor beta chains were read from a single sample in a study of blood T cell repertoires in COVID-19. Method: immunoSEQ multiplex PCR; TCRdb's copy keeps in-frame clones and lacks some. The profile shows just over 300,000 clones, about 87% of them singletons. The specimen sequenced was PBMCs or T cells enriched from blood (not recorded which). Receptor source: a young woman who had recovered from COVID-19. CDR3s include the opening cysteine and the closing phenylalanine or tryptophan. A D gene is named only where the DNA matches it firmly. Not every row has a clone size; where given, it reads once, few, many or a size class.

clone_size j_call d_call v_call cdr3_aa cdr3_nt
NA TRBJ2-1 NA TRBV7-9 CASSSKVGAYNEQFF TGTGCCAGCAGCTCAAAAGTGGGGGCGTACAATGAGCAGTTCTTC
NA TRBJ1-2 NA TRBV7-2 CASSLVIDRGYTF TGTGCCAGCAGCTTAGTCATCGACAGGGGCTACACCTTC
NA TRBJ1-5 NA TRBV28 CASSLKQGPYDQPQHF TGTGCCAGCAGTTTAAAACAGGGACCGTACGATCAGCCCCAGCATTTT
NA TRBJ1-5 NA TRBV2 CASSENRADQPQHF TGTGCCAGCAGTGAGAACAGGGCAGATCAGCCCCAGCATTTT
NA TRBJ2-3 TRBD1 TRBV2 CASKFISTGGTDTQYF TGTGCCAGCAAGTTCATTAGTACAGGGGGCACAGATACGCAGTATTTT
NA TRBJ2-1 NA TRBV9 CASSVVTGLEQFF TGTGCCAGCAGCGTAGTAACAGGGCTAGAGCAGTTCTTC
once TRBJ2-7 NA TRBV28 CASSLLQGLSYEQYF TGTGCCAGCAGTTTATTACAGGGCCTCTCCTACGAGCAGTACTTC
NA TRBJ2-1 TRBD1 TRBV5-4 CASSPRTGLNEQFF TGTGCCAGCAGCCCGCGGACAGGGCTAAATGAGCAGTTCTTC
few TRBJ2-1 TRBD2 TRBV7-3 CASSLSGGNNEQFF TGTGCCAGCAGCCTAAGCGGGGGAAACAATGAGCAGTTCTTC
NA TRBJ2-5 NA TRBV27 CASSFWGRRQETQYF TGTGCCAGCAGTTTCTGGGGCCGCAGACAAGAGACCCAGTACTTC
NA TRBJ1-2 NA TRBV28 CASSLRRMNYGYTF TGTGCCAGCAGTTTGAGGCGGATGAACTATGGCTACACCTTC
NA TRBJ1-1 NA TRBV28 CASSLVPPQGPLGMNTEAFF TGTGCCAGCAGTTTGGTCCCCCCGCAGGGCCCTTTAGGCATGAACACTGAAGCTTTCTTT
NA TRBJ1-2 NA TRBV5-6 CASSLGRGNYGYTF TGTGCCAGCAGCTTGGGGAGGGGTAACTATGGCTACACCTTC
NA TRBJ1-3 NA TRBV6-5 CASSYSRGRGNTIYF TGTGCCAGCAGTTACTCACGAGGGCGGGGAAACACCATATATTTT
NA TRBJ2-5 TRBD1 TRBV12-3/TRBV12-4 CASSRQGETQYF TGTGCCAGCAGTCGACAGGGAGAGACCCAGTACTTC
many TRBJ1-6 NA TRBV5-6 CASSLPRADSPLHF TGTGCCAGCAGCTTACCGCGGGCGGATTCACCCCTCCACTTT
NA TRBJ2-6 NA TRBV6-2/TRBV6-3 CASSLGHSGANVLTF TGTGCCAGCAGTTTAGGACACTCTGGGGCCAACGTCCTGACTTTC
NA TRBJ2-7 NA TRBV10-2 CASSSGFGSYEQYF TGCGCCAGCAGTTCAGGGTTCGGGTCCTACGAGCAGTACTTC
NA TRBJ1-6 NA TRBV7-9 CASSLGDSSNSPLHF TGTGCCAGCAGCTTAGGAGACAGCTCTAATTCACCCCTCCACTTT
NA TRBJ1-1 NA TRBV6-5 CASSEGENTEAFF TGTGCCAGCAGCGAGGGGGAGAACACTGAAGCTTTCTTT
once TRBJ2-3 NA TRBV5-6 CASSPHPRGSTDTQYF TGTGCCAGCAGCCCGCATCCTAGGGGGTCAACAGATACGCAGTATTTT
NA TRBJ2-6 NA TRBV9 CASSQSKSGANVLTF TGTGCCAGCAGCCAGTCGAAATCTGGGGCCAACGTCCTGACTTTC
once TRBJ2-3 NA TRBV11-3 CASSLDLRPDTQYF TGTGCCAGCAGCTTAGACCTACGCCCAGATACGCAGTATTTT
NA TRBJ1-2 TRBD1 TRBV7-9 CASSLDGQGYGYTF TGTGCCAGCAGCTTAGACGGACAGGGCTATGGCTACACCTTC